The sequence of this T cell receptor beta chain was determined in a study of molecular identifiers for immune sequencing clone quantification. Findings and caveats of the study: Clones with over 20 RNA copies captured over 99% of effector molecules but under 1% of naive ones.

In its sample, this clonotype ranks as medium-sized (0.01 to 0.1%). Its antigen is unidentified. TCRdb redid the calling of the PCR reads with MiXCR, one entry per CDR3 protein. The top ten clones hold 1.5% to 2% of a sample with fewer than 15,000 distinct CDR3 sequences, less than 20% of them seen once. Germline V gives CDR1 SGHDN, CDR2 FVKESK. V was cut by 1 base and J by 4 bases, with 7 bases left in between. CDR3 size: 13 residues. This receptor was taken from a human donor in good health. Some libraries in this study had Jurkat cell RNA spiked in. The chain joins TRBV14 to TRBJ1-2; D is uncertain. What was sequenced was naive CD8+ T cells from blood, with Jurkat cell RNA spiked in. Subset noted: FACS-sorted CD8+CD4-CCR7+CD45RA+ naive T cells. CDR3 nucleotides: TGTGCCAGCAGCCAAGGCAGGCTCTATGGCTACACCTTC. This encodes CASSQGRLYGYTF.